The present TCR beta chain was sequenced within a study of blood T cell repertoires in COVID-19. About the study: The origin of the acute and convalescent COVID-19 samples was the United States, Italy and Spain. T cells, B-cell-depleted T cells, or PBMCs provided the cDNA or gDNA that served as material.

This CDR3 comprises 19 residues. Germline trimming cut 4 bases from V and 2 bases from J; bases unmatched to any gene: 16. Germline CDR1 and CDR2: SGHAT and FQNNGV. In the study's own analysis: It was from reference gene primer amplification that nucleated cell counts were estimated. The repertoire was sequenced with immunoSEQ multiplex PCR; TCRdb's copy has only in-frame clones and lacks some. D and trimming were read from the DNA, whereas the V and J calls and clone size are those reported in that table. This table has around 99,000 clones, 84% appearing once. The sequence was collected from a woman in her 50s with acute or convalescent COVID-19. The sequenced material came from peripheral blood. The V and J genes are TRBV11-2 and TRBJ1-4; 7 positions match TRBD1. CDR3 sequence reads: CASSSFGGGWGLTNEKLFF. The CDR3 bases are TGTGCCAGCAGCTCTTTCGGAGGGGGCTGGGGATTGACTAATGAAAAACTGTTTTTT. Full variable domain (remainder filled in from reference TRBV11-2 and TRBJ1-4): EAGVAQSPRYKIIEKRQSVAFWCNPISGHATLYWYQQILGQGPKLLIQFQNNGVVDDSQLPKDRFSAERLKGVDSTLKIQPAKLEDSAVYLCASSSFGGGWGLTNEKLFFGSGTQLSVL.